The rows below give T cell receptor beta chains drawn from one sample of a study of cytomegalovirus exposure and HLA in healthy donors. Only in-frame clones appear in the TCRdb table, and some are missing; sequencing was by immunoSEQ multiplex PCR. The repertoire has roughly 150,000 clones, 85% to 90% of them found once; the top ten carry 3% to 3.5%. Material for sequencing was PBMCs. The origin of the receptors is a woman between 18 and 29 years old in good health and CMV-seropositive. Both conserved end residues are part of each CDR3. The order of the fields is CDR3 protein, CDR3 DNA, V gene, clone size, D gene, J gene. The D gene is left open where the match is weak. Only some rows state a clone size, as once, few, many or a class for expanded clones.

CDR3 protein: CASSEKAGVGFNEQFF
CDR3 DNA: TGTGCCAGCAGTGAGAAGGCGGGGGTAGGTTTCAATGAGCAGTTCTTC
V gene: TRBV6-1
clone size: .
D gene: TRBD2
J gene: TRBJ2-1

CDR3 protein: CASSLGRALTDTQYF
CDR3 DNA: TGTGCCAGCAGTTTGGGCAGGGCACTCACAGATACGCAGTATTTT
V gene: TRBV27
clone size: .
D gene: .
J gene: TRBJ2-3

CDR3 protein: CAWGRGPQDTEAFF
CDR3 DNA: TGTGCCTGGGGGCGGGGACCTCAGGACACTGAAGCTTTCTTT
V gene: TRBV30
clone size: .
D gene: .
J gene: TRBJ1-1

CDR3 protein: CASGVQGSISGNTIYF
CDR3 DNA: TGTGCCAGTGGGGTACAGGGAAGTATTTCTGGAAACACCATATATTTT
V gene: TRBV19
clone size: .
D gene: .
J gene: TRBJ1-3

CDR3 protein: CASSLNRGKETQYF
CDR3 DNA: TGTGCCAGCTCACTGAATAGGGGGAAGGAGACCCAGTACTTC
V gene: TRBV18
clone size: .
D gene: .
J gene: TRBJ2-5

CDR3 protein: CASSSTGVGSVNTEAFF
CDR3 DNA: TGTGCCAGCAGCTCCACAGGGGTAGGTAGCGTGAACACTGAAGCTTTCTTT
V gene: TRBV7-2
clone size: .
D gene: TRBD1
J gene: TRBJ1-1

CDR3 protein: CASSRDTYEQYF
CDR3 DNA: TGTGCCAGTAGTCGGGACACCTACGAGCAGTACTTC
V gene: TRBV19
clone size: few
D gene: .
J gene: TRBJ2-7

CDR3 protein: CASSDGDLAQYF
CDR3 DNA: TGTGCCAGCAGTGATGGGGACTTGGCCCAGTACTTC
V gene: TRBV6-1
clone size: .
D gene: .
J gene: TRBJ2-5

CDR3 protein: CASQGRQTDNEQFF
CDR3 DNA: TGTGCCAGTCAAGGACGACAGACTGACAATGAGCAGTTCTTC
V gene: TRBV18
clone size: .
D gene: .
J gene: TRBJ2-1

CDR3 protein: CASSLGGQTEQYF
CDR3 DNA: TGTGCCAGCAGCTTAGGGGGCCAAACCGAGCAGTACTTC
V gene: TRBV11-2
clone size: .
D gene: .
J gene: TRBJ2-7

CDR3 protein: CASSLTGNTEAFF
CDR3 DNA: TGTGCCAGCAGCTTGACGGGGAACACTGAAGCTTTCTTT
V gene: TRBV7-9
clone size: .
D gene: .
J gene: TRBJ1-1

CDR3 protein: CASSLVYQNTEAFF
CDR3 DNA: TGTGCCAGCAGCTTAGTCTATCAGAACACTGAAGCTTTCTTT
V gene: TRBV11-2
clone size: .
D gene: .
J gene: TRBJ1-1

CDR3 protein: CASRGGTGPSYEQYF
CDR3 DNA: TGTGCCAGCAGAGGAGGGACAGGACCATCTTACGAGCAGTACTTC
V gene: TRBV6-1
clone size: .
D gene: TRBD1
J gene: TRBJ2-7

CDR3 protein: CACKTRSREAFF
CDR3 DNA: TGTGCCTGCAAAACCCGGAGTAGGGAAGCTTTCTTT
V gene: TRBV30
clone size: .
D gene: .
J gene: TRBJ1-1

CDR3 protein: CASSLAGTGAAWANYGYTF
CDR3 DNA: TGTGCCAGCAGCTTAGCCGGTACAGGGGCCGCCTGGGCTAACTATGGCTACACCTTC
V gene: TRBV11-3
clone size: .
D gene: TRBD1
J gene: TRBJ1-2

CDR3 protein: CSVEALASDTQYF
CDR3 DNA: TGCAGCGTTGAAGCTCTAGCGTCGGATACGCAGTATTTT
V gene: TRBV29-1
clone size: few
D gene: .
J gene: TRBJ2-3

CDR3 protein: CASSGGSVYEQYF
CDR3 DNA: TGCGCCAGCAGCGGCGGGAGTGTTTACGAGCAGTACTTC
V gene: TRBV5-1
clone size: .
D gene: TRBD2
J gene: TRBJ2-7

CDR3 protein: CASSPRGSYEAFF
CDR3 DNA: TGTGCCAGCAGCCCTCGAGGCAGTTATGAAGCTTTCTTT
V gene: TRBV11-3
clone size: .
D gene: .
J gene: TRBJ1-1